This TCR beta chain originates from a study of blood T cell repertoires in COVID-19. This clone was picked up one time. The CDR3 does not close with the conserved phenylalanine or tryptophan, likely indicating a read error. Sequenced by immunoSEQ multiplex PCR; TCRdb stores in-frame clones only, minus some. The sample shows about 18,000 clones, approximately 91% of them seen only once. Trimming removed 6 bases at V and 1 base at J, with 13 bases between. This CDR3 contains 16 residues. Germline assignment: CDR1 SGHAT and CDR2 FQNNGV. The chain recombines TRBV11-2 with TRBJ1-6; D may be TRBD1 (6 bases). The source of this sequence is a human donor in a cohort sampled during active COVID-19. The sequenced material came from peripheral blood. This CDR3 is CASSPGGVSYNSPLHL. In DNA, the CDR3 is TGTGCCAGCAGTCCGGGGGGCGTATCCTATAATTCACCCCTCCACCTT.